These 10 T cell receptor beta chains share one sample of origin, sequenced in a study of blood T cell repertoires in COVID-19. Repertoires were generated with immunoSEQ multiplex PCR, while TCRdb's copy carries only in-frame clones and drops some. The sample lists 250,000 to 350,000 clones, around 87% occurring once. The sample was peripheral blood. These receptors came from a woman in her forties or fifties who had recovered from COVID-19.

This clone was seen more than once but under ten times. The chain links TRBV10-1 to TRBJ1-2; 8 bases map to TRBD1. Per the germline V gene, CDR1 is WNHNN and CDR2 is SYGVQD (reference sequence). V lost 5 bases to trimming and J lost 2 bases; unmatched junction nucleotides: 7. This CDR3 is built from 15 residues. CDR3 protein: CASSRDRGRNYGYTF. The CDR3 region has the DNA TGCGCCAGCAGTCGCGACAGGGGACGAAACTATGGCTACACCTTC.

The V call is TRBV14, the J call TRBJ2-3; tentative D call: TRBD2 (5 bases). Germline V gene data show CDR1 as SGHDN and CDR2 as FVKESK. V was cut by 4 bases and J by 2 bases, with 16 bases left in between. The CDR3 contains 16 residues. The DNA of the CDR3 is TGTGCCAGCAGCCTTCGAGGGAGTTCCTCCACAGATACGCAGTATTTT. Its protein product is CASSLRGSSSTDTQYF.

The chain carries TRBV2 and TRBJ2-6, with D uncertain. The V and J ends lost 6 bases and 10 bases respectively, with 7 bases between them. Germline loops: CDR1 SNHLY, CDR2 FYNNEI. This CDR3 has 11 amino acids. CDR3 DNA sequence: TGTGCCAGCAGCCCCATGAACGTCCTGACTTTC. Its protein is CASSPMNVLTF.

In the case of this clone: Other DNA sequences of this sample code for an identical CDR3. This rearrangement joins TRBV28 to TRBJ1-2; D unclear. V shed 4 bases and J shed 1 base, with 7 bases lying between them. Germline V lookup: CDR1 MDHEN, CDR2 SYDVKM. This CDR3 comprises 13 residues. CDR3: CASSSGVNYGYTF. The CDR3 region has the DNA TGTGCCAGCAGTTCCGGAGTTAACTATGGCTACACCTTC.

The chain combines TRBV5-1 with TRBJ2-5; D not certain. Germline V gene data show CDR1 as SGHRS and CDR2 as YFSETQ. The ends were cut back, 1 base at V and 2 bases at J, with 6 bases in the middle. CDR3 length: 13 amino acids. CDR3 DNA sequence: TGCGCCAGCAGCTTGCACTGGCAAGAGACCCAGTACTTC. It codes for CASSLHWQETQYF.

This rearrangement joins TRBV5-1 to TRBJ2-5; D is undetermined. The V and J ends lost 1 base and 5 bases respectively, with 9 bases between them. Germline lookup yields CDR1 SGHRS and CDR2 YFSETQ. The CDR3 spans 13 residues. The CDR3 sequence is CASSLSGQETQYF. CDR3 in DNA: TGCGCCAGCAGCTTGTCAGGCCAGGAGACCCAGTACTTC.

J is TRBJ1-4 and V is TRBV27; a possible D gene is TRBD1 (6 bases). With 9 bases removed from V and 6 bases from J, the gap between germline ends came to 14 bases. CDR3 length: 13 residues. CDR1 and CDR2 (germline): MNHEY, SMNVEV (reference sequence). The CDR3 DNA is TGTGCCAGGGGGGCGCCGGGATATGAAAAACTGTTTTTT. As protein: CARGAPGYEKLFF.

The V call is TRBV5-8, the J call TRBJ2-3, with 7 nucleotides matching TRBD1. The germline gives CDR1 SGHTS, CDR2 YDEGEE. This CDR3 contains 15 residues. J was trimmed by 4 bases and V by 1 base; bases with no gene match: 6. CDR3 bases: TGTGCCAGCAGCTTGAGGCAGGGGGATTCAGATACGCAGTATTTT. It is translated as CASSLRQGDSDTQYF.

The chain links TRBV14 to TRBJ2-4, with a tentative D call TRBD1 (5 bases). This CDR3 has 16 amino acids. Germline V gene sequence: CDR1 SGHDN, CDR2 FVKESK. Trimming stripped 0 bases from V and 6 bases from J, with 15 bases between. The CDR3 region is CASSQEGYGHRNIQYF. CDR3 coding DNA: TGTGCCAGCAGCCAAGAGGGGTACGGACACCGAAACATTCAGTACTTC.

The V and J genes are TRBV10-3 and TRBJ1-4, with D perhaps TRBD1 (6 bases). In germline, CDR1 is ENHRY, CDR2 SYGVKD. Trimming shortened V by 3 bases and J by 8 bases, and 16 bases separated the two germline ends. The CDR3 length is 15 residues. CDR3 protein: CAISESRGAGEKLFF. The DNA of the CDR3 is TGTGCCATCAGTGAATCGCGGGGGGCGGGAGAAAAACTGTTTTTT.